A single sample gave rise to the 23 T cell receptor beta chains below, sequenced in a study of PD-1 blockade in mismatch repair-deficient tumors. The table came from immunoSEQ multiplex PCR; TCRdb's copy has only in-frame clones and leaves some out. The sample carries approximately 60,000 clones, around 89% recorded once. The specimen was peripheral blood, collected 52 weeks after starting pembrolizumab. These TCRs come from an adult with mismatch repair-deficient cancer.

V is TRBV10-3 and J is TRBJ2-3; tentative D call: TRBD1 (6 bases). This CDR3 region has 13 residues. Germline V lookup: CDR1 ENHRY, CDR2 SYGVKD. V was shortened by 6 bases and J by 7 bases, with 14 bases between the two germline ends. Here the CDR3 reads CAISQGSTNTQYF. The CDR3 DNA reads as TGTGCCATCAGCCAGGGGTCGACAAATACGCAGTATTTT.

The chain couples TRBV7-2 to TRBJ2-6; possibly TRBD1 or TRBD2 for D (6 bases each). This CDR3 is built from 17 residues. Looked up from germline, CDR1 is SGHTA and CDR2 is FQGNSA. Trimming took 1 base from V and 0 from J, leaving 10 bases between them. The CDR3 reads CASSLGGAGSGANVLTF. CDR3 nucleotide sequence: TGTGCCAGCAGCTTAGGGGGGGCCGGCTCTGGGGCCAACGTCCTGACTTTC.

The gene calls are TRBV4-1 and TRBJ2-2; the D gene is possibly TRBD2 (5 bases). V was trimmed by 1 base and J by 6 bases, leaving 9 bases between them. The CDR3 sequence is 14 residues long. Germline assignment: CDR1 MGHRA and CDR2 YSYEKL. CDR3 residues: CASSQAWGAGELFF. The CDR3 nucleotides are TGCGCCAGCAGCCAAGCCTGGGGAGCCGGGGAGCTGTTTTTT.

This chain links TRBV6-1 with TRBJ1-3; the D is unclear. The CDR3 consists of 17 residues. From germline, CDR1 is MNHNS and CDR2 SASEGT. Trimming pared 3 bases from V and 3 bases from J, leaving 18 bases between. DNA for the CDR3: TGTGCCAGCAGTGATGCCAGCTGGGAGCGTTATGGAAACACCATATATTTT. It codes for CASSDASWERYGNTIYF.

The chain uses TRBV7-8 and TRBJ2-3; unclear D gene. This CDR3 is 15 amino acids long. Looked up from germline, CDR1 is SGHVS and CDR2 is FQNEAQ. The V gene lost 3 bases and the J gene lost 3 bases, with 13 bases spanning the gap. The CDR3 loop reads CASSFLSGKTDTQYF. CDR3 DNA: TGTGCCAGCAGCTTTCTCTCCGGCAAGACAGATACGCAGTATTTT.

This chain links TRBV19 with TRBJ2-1; D gene unclear. Germline V lookup: CDR1 LNHDA, CDR2 SQIVND (reference sequence). Trimming removed 3 bases at V and 3 bases at J, with 9 bases between. The CDR3 contains 14 residues. For the CDR3, the DNA is TGTGCCAGTAGTATTGGTCTCGGCTACAATGAGCAGTTCTTC. Translation: CASSIGLGYNEQFF.

The rearrangement uses TRBV6-1 and TRBJ1-4, with unresolved D. Germline CDR1 and CDR2: MNHNS and SASEGT. CDR3 length: 13 amino acids. The V end was cut by 6 bases, the J end by 8 bases, with 13 bases between. CDR3 sequence: CASSLVPDEKLFF. The CDR3 region has the DNA TGTGCCAGCAGCTTAGTGCCAGACGAAAAACTGTTTTTT.

The chain links TRBV6-1 to TRBJ2-7; 11 bases are a match to TRBD1. The V segment lost 6 bases and the J segment 2 bases; nucleotides outside the gene matches: 6. This CDR3 comprises 15 residues. Germline loops: CDR1 MNHNS, CDR2 SASEGT. In DNA form, the CDR3 reads TGTGCCAGCAGCTTGGACAGGGGGCGACCCTACGAGCAGTACTTC. Translation: CASSLDRGRPYEQYF.

The V call is TRBV5-4, the J call TRBJ2-2; D gene ambiguous. Looked up from germline, CDR1 is SGHNT and CDR2 is YYREEE (reference sequence). CDR3 length equals 15 residues. V dropped 4 bases and J dropped 4 bases, with 14 bases sitting between them. The CDR3 here is CASSPGFESTGELFF. In DNA, the CDR3 is TGTGCCAGCAGCCCCGGATTTGAGAGCACCGGGGAGCTGTTTTTT.

This clone is medium-sized in the sample. The CDR3 sequence: CASSVSGRLRTGELFF. The CDR3 DNA is TGTGCCAGCAGTGTGAGCGGGAGGCTACGCACCGGGGAGCTGTTTTTT. The rearrangement links TRBV2 to TRBJ2-2, with 9 bases lining up with TRBD2. The trim removed 4 bases at V and 4 bases at J, leaving 7 bases unmatched. CDR1 SNHLY and CDR2 FYNNEI come from the germline V gene. The CDR3 has 16 amino acids. The variable domain in full, completed from reference TRBV2 and TRBJ2-2, reads EPEVTQTPSHQVTQMGQEVILRCVPISNHLYFYWYRQILGQKVEFLVSFYNNEISEKSEIFDDQFSVERPDGSNFTLKIRSTKLEDSAMYFCASSVSGRLRTGELFFGEGSRLTVL.

The chain employs TRBV15 and TRBJ2-1; 10 bases match TRBD2. Germline loops: CDR1 LNHNV, CDR2 YYDKDF (reference sequence). This CDR3 has 16 residues. With 5 bases clipped from V and 8 bases from J, the junction kept 12 bases outside the gene matches. The CDR3 loop is CATSARLAGASDEQFF. The CDR3 DNA follows: TGTGCCACCAGCGCTCGCCTAGCGGGAGCTAGCGATGAGCAGTTCTTC.

The chain has TRBV25-1 and TRBJ2-7; the D is unclear. Germline CDR1 MGHDK, CDR2 SYGVNS. The CDR3 totals 14 residues. V dropped 4 bases and J dropped 0 bases, with 10 bases sitting between them. CDR3 DNA sequence: TGTGCCAGCAGTGCTAGTCGAGGCTCCTACGAGCAGTACTTC. Its translation: CASSASRGSYEQYF.

The gene calls are TRBV11-2 and TRBJ2-5, with D perhaps being TRBD1 or TRBD2 (6 bases each). Deletions cut 5 bases from V and 5 bases from J, with 18 bases between. The germline V gene has CDR1 SGHAT and CDR2 FQNNGV. CDR3 length equals 15 residues. CDR3 sequence reads: CASSPSGDLWETQYF. CDR3 coding DNA: TGTGCCAGCAGCCCATCAGGGGACTTGTGGGAGACCCAGTACTTC. Full variable domain (remainder filled in from reference TRBV11-2 and TRBJ2-5): EAGVAQSPRYKIIEKRQSVAFWCNPISGHATLYWYQQILGQGPKLLIQFQNNGVVDDSQLPKDRFSAERLKGVDSTLKIQPAKLEDSAVYLCASSPSGDLWETQYFGPGTRLLVL.

This chain links TRBV5-1 with TRBJ2-1; 10 positions agree with TRBD2. The CDR3 runs to 14 residues. The trim removed 1 base at V and 9 bases at J, leaving 4 bases unmatched. CDR1 is SGHRS, CDR2 YFSETQ, per germline. DNA of the CDR3: TGCGCCAGCAGCTTGTCTCCTAGCGGGAGTGAGCAGTTCTTC. Its protein product is CASSLSPSGSEQFF.

This chain links TRBV11-1 with TRBJ1-3; TRBD1 matches 9 bases. The trim removed 5 bases at V and 4 bases at J, leaving 9 bases unmatched. CDR3 length equals 16 residues. Per the germline V gene, CDR1 is SGHAT and CDR2 is FQDESV (reference sequence). CDR3 residues: CASSIRDRASGNTIYF. The CDR3 DNA follows: TGTGCCAGCAGCATCCGGGACAGGGCTTCAGGAAACACCATATATTTT.

V and J are TRBV6-1 and TRBJ2-7; possibly TRBD1 for D (7 bases). Trimming shortened V by 0 bases and J by 3 bases, and 15 bases separated the two germline ends. Per the germline V gene, CDR1 is MNHNS and CDR2 is SASEGT. The CDR3 extends over 16 amino acids. CDR3 nucleotides: TGTGCCAGCAGTGAAGCGGAGGGCAGGGGGTACTACGAGCAGTACTTC. Translating it yields CASSEAEGRGYYEQYF.

The table lists this clone with a count of one. The rearrangement uses TRBV28 and TRBJ2-7; 8 bases agree with TRBD1. Germline CDR1 and CDR2: MDHEN and SYDVKM. Trimming removed 6 bases from V and 2 bases from J; junction bases left unmatched: 9. CDR3 length: 15 residues. CDR3 nucleotides: TGTGCCAGCAGAATCCGCGACAGGGGCCCCTACGAGCAGTACTTC. As protein: CASRIRDRGPYEQYF.

The chain has TRBV7-6 and TRBJ1-4, with TRBD1 as a possible D gene (6 bases). The CDR3 spans 15 residues. CDR1 is SGHVS, CDR2 FNYEAQ, per germline. V was cut by 2 bases and J by 4 bases, with 11 bases left in between. The CDR3 here is CASSLFSGDNEKLFF. DNA of the CDR3: TGTGCCAGCAGCTTATTTTCAGGGGATAATGAAAAACTGTTTTTT.

The chain joins TRBV7-8 to TRBJ1-3; 10 positions match TRBD1. Germline CDR1 is SGHVS and CDR2 is FQNEAQ. Trimming removed 5 bases from V and 4 bases from J; junction bases left unmatched: 5. CDR3 length: 15 amino acids. CDR3 nucleotides: TGTGCCAGCAGCGCCGGGACAGGGGTGGGAAACACCATATATTTT. Protein: CASSAGTGVGNTIYF.

The V and J genes are TRBV7-2 and TRBJ2-3; no reliable D call. Germline V gene lookup returns CDR1 SGHTA and CDR2 FQGNSA. V dropped 5 bases and J dropped 3 bases, with 12 bases sitting between them. The CDR3 totals 14 residues. CDR3 DNA: TGTGCCAGCAGCCCGTTGCTCGGGACAGATACGCAGTATTTT. It translates to CASSPLLGTDTQYF.

The V and J genes are TRBV4-2 and TRBJ2-3, with D perhaps TRBD2 (5 bases). Trimming removed 4 bases at V and 5 bases at J, with 7 bases between. Per the germline V gene, CDR1 is LGHNA and CDR2 is YNFKEQ. The CDR3 loop spans 12 amino acids. The CDR3 is CASSPRGDTQYF. CDR3 nucleotides: TGTGCCAGCAGCCCCCGGGGAGATACGCAGTATTTT.

V and J are TRBV5-5 and TRBJ2-7, with D possibly being TRBD2 (6 bases). Germline V CDR1 and CDR2: SGHKS, YYEKEE (reference sequence). This CDR3 contains 17 residues. The germline V and J ends were trimmed by 0 bases and 2 bases, with 18 bases remaining between them. CDR3 sequence (DNA): TGTGCCAGCAGCTTGGGAGACAGCGCCGGGGGTCCCTACGAGCAGTACTTC. Protein product: CASSLGDSAGGPYEQYF.

The J gene is TRBJ2-1, the V gene TRBV11-2; TRBD2 matches 12 bases. V was clipped by 7 bases and J by 8 bases; unmatched bases: 12. This CDR3 region has 16 residues. Germline V CDR1 and CDR2: SGHAT, FQNNGV. The CDR3: CASTVVGLAGGHEQFF. CDR3 DNA: TGTGCCAGCACCGTAGTCGGTCTAGCGGGAGGGCATGAGCAGTTCTTC. Variable domain in full (rest from reference TRBV11-2 and TRBJ2-1): EAGVAQSPRYKIIEKRQSVAFWCNPISGHATLYWYQQILGQGPKLLIQFQNNGVVDDSQLPKDRFSAERLKGVDSTLKIQPAKLEDSAVYLCASTVVGLAGGHEQFFGPGTRLTVL.